These T cell receptor beta chains were read from a single sample in a study of blood T cell repertoires in COVID-19. Produced via immunoSEQ multiplex PCR; TCRdb's table is partial and in-frame only. The table lists a few hundred thousand clones, about nine tenths of them singletons. The sample taken for sequencing was PBMCs or T cells enriched from blood (not recorded which). These receptors were collected from a man aged 35 to 55 who had recovered from COVID-19. The CDR3 runs from the conserved cysteine through the conserved F or W. A D gene is named only where the DNA matches it firmly. Clone size, where shown, is once, few, many, or a class for clones that have expanded.

D gene | J gene | clone size | V gene | CDR3 protein | CDR3 DNA
TRBD2 | TRBJ2-1 | - | TRBV18 | CASSPRTSGGFGNEQFF | TGTGCCAGCTCACCACGGACTAGCGGGGGTTTCGGCAATGAGCAGTTCTTC
- | TRBJ2-7 | - | TRBV6-5 | CASSRTGDEQYF | TGTGCCAGCAGTCGTACGGGGGATGAGCAGTACTTC
TRBD2 | TRBJ2-7 | - | TRBV7-2 | CASSIAGGPYEQYF | TGTGCCAGCAGTATAGCGGGAGGGCCCTACGAGCAGTACTTC
- | TRBJ2-3 | - | TRBV5-1 | CASSLISGVTGTQYF | TGCGCCAGCAGCTTGATCTCAGGGGTTACGGGTACGCAGTATTTT
- | TRBJ1-1 | few | TRBV4-3 | CASSQVNRENTEAFF | TGCGCCAGCAGCCAAGTTAACAGGGAGAACACTGAAGCTTTCTTT
- | TRBJ2-2 | once | TRBV7-9 | CASNLGHGELFF | TGTGCCAGCAACCTCGGACACGGGGAGCTGTTTTTT
TRBD2 | TRBJ2-3 | - | TRBV4-1 | CASSQGRLAGGRGTQYF | TGCGCCAGCAGCCAGGGTAGACTAGCGGGGGGTCGAGGTACGCAGTATTTT
- | TRBJ1-1 | once | TRBV19 | CASRESRDRAFF | TGTGCCAGTAGAGAGAGTCGGGATAGGGCTTTCTTT
TRBD2 | TRBJ2-4 | - | TRBV24-1 | CATSDSQGREDIQYF | TGTGCCACCAGTGATTCGCAGGGGCGGGAGGACATTCAGTACTTC
- | TRBJ2-5 | - | TRBV7-9 | CASSLEVGSGETQYF | TGTGCCAGCAGCTTAGAGGTGGGCTCTGGAGAGACCCAGTACTTC
TRBD2 | TRBJ2-7 | - | TRBV4-2 | CASSQTDGGGYEQYF | TGTGCCAGCAGTCAAACGGACGGGGGGGGATACGAGCAGTACTTC
- | TRBJ2-1 | - | TRBV4-2 | CASSQDRGTYNEQFF | TGTGCCAGCAGCCAAGACAGGGGAACTTACAATGAGCAGTTCTTC
TRBD1 | TRBJ1-2 | - | TRBV2 | CASSETGGRNGYTF | TGTGCCAGCAGTGAAACAGGGGGTAGGAATGGCTACACCTTC
- | TRBJ2-7 | - | TRBV2 | CASTWQRYEQYF | TGTGCCAGCACGTGGCAGCGTTACGAGCAGTACTTC
TRBD2 | TRBJ2-1 | - | TRBV30 | CAWRGLAGVNEQFF | TGTGCCTGGAGGGGACTAGCGGGAGTTAATGAGCAGTTCTTC
- | TRBJ1-1 | many | TRBV10-3 | CAISSGAGTEAFF | TGTGCCATCAGTTCGGGCGCAGGGACTGAAGCTTTCTTT
- | TRBJ1-4 | - | TRBV30 | CAWTDGREKLFF | TGTGCCTGGACGGACGGGAGGGAAAAACTGTTTTTT